Each of the 17 T cell receptor beta chains below was sequenced from the same sample in a study of T cell responses to AZD1222 COVID-19 vaccine. Some clones are missing from TCRdb's copy, which holds only in-frame ones; the method was immunoSEQ multiplex PCR. The sample has under 150,000 clones, around 93% seen once. The sample was peripheral blood, taken on day 0 of AZD1222 vaccination. The receptors were gathered from an adult in good health.

V and J are TRBV2 and TRBJ2-2, with D tentatively TRBD1 (5 bases). Per germline, CDR1 SNHLY and CDR2 FYNNEI. V gave up 7 bases and J gave up 4 bases, with 13 bases separating them. The CDR3 contains 14 residues. The chain's CDR3 is CASTLQGGTGELFF. The CDR3 DNA follows: TGTGCCAGCACCCTCCAGGGCGGCACCGGGGAGCTGTTTTTT.

The chain has TRBV27 and TRBJ2-3; D remains unclear. V lost 4 bases and J 1 base, leaving 9 bases between the germline ends. The CDR3 spans 14 residues. CDR1 is MNHEY, CDR2 SMNVEV, per germline (reference sequence). The CDR3 DNA is TGTGCCAGCAGTTGGTCGTCTGGCACAGATACGCAGTATTTT. Translating it yields CASSWSSGTDTQYF.

The rearrangement joins TRBV6-5 to TRBJ2-3; 10 bases align to TRBD2. V gave up 6 bases and J gave up 8 bases; unmatched junction bases: 8. This CDR3 contains 14 residues. Germline V gene sequence: CDR1 MNHEY, CDR2 SVGAGI. DNA of the CDR3: TGTGCCAGCAGAAGGACTAGCGGAGCGGGTACGCAGTATTTT. It specifies CASRRTSGAGTQYF.

This clone was found once. The genes are TRBV9 and TRBJ1-2; D is possibly TRBD1 (6 bases). Trimming pared 3 bases from V and 6 bases from J, leaving 12 bases between. Germline V gene lookup returns CDR1 SGDLS and CDR2 YYNGEE. This CDR3 has 13 residues. The CDR3 DNA is TGTGCCAGCAGCGGAGGGGGTATTAATGGCTACACCTTC. Translating it yields CASSGGGINGYTF.

The V gene is TRBV18, the J gene TRBJ2-7; D assignment may be TRBD1 or TRBD2 (5 bases each). The germline gives CDR1 KGHSH, CDR2 LQKENI. V dropped 0 bases and J dropped 3 bases, with 12 bases sitting between them. The CDR3 length is 15 residues. CDR3 nucleotide sequence: TGTGCCAGCTCACCACCGGGACGGATCCTCTACGAGCAGTACTTC. It translates to CASSPPGRILYEQYF.

This chain joins TRBV7-2 and TRBJ2-7; D unresolved. The V gene's germline CDR1 is SGHTA and CDR2 FQGNSA. Trimming stripped 1 base from V and 3 bases from J, with 7 bases between. The CDR3 spans 13 residues. The CDR3 bases are TGTGCCAGCAGCTTAGACCTTGGCTACGAGCAGTACTTC. Translation: CASSLDLGYEQYF.

V is TRBV12-3 or TRBV12-4 and J is TRBJ2-5; weak D call: TRBD1 (6 bases). This CDR3 region has 13 residues. Trimming removed 4 bases at V and 2 bases at J, with 8 bases between. CDR3: CASSSRGQETQYF. The CDR3 DNA sequence: TGTGCCAGCAGTTCCAGGGGTCAAGAGACCCAGTACTTC.

V gene TRBV28 combines with J gene TRBJ1-3; TRBD1 matches at 7 bases. In germline, CDR1 is MDHEN, CDR2 SYDVKM. The CDR3 runs 15 residues. Trimming removed 5 bases from V and 2 bases from J; junction bases left unmatched: 6. CDR3 coding DNA: TGTGCCAGCAGTGTCGACAGGGTAGCTGGAAACACCATATATTTT. Protein product: CASSVDRVAGNTIYF.

J is TRBJ2-3 and V is TRBV9, with D perhaps TRBD2 (5 bases). There are 15 residues in the CDR3. CDR1 is SGDLS, CDR2 YYNGEE, per germline. V was clipped by 1 base and J by 1 base, with 10 bases between them. CDR3 nucleotides: TGTGCCAGCAGCGTAAGGTCGCGGGGCACAGATACGCAGTATTTT. Translated, it gives CASSVRSRGTDTQYF.

CDR3 residues: CASSFQISGPYGYTF. DNA for the CDR3: TGTGCCAGCAGCTTTCAAATTAGTGGACCCTATGGCTACACCTTC. The chain has TRBV7-2 and TRBJ1-2; D gene ambiguous. The CDR3 has 15 residues. The V end was cut by 3 bases, the J end by 4 bases, with 15 bases between. CDR1 is SGHTA, CDR2 FQGNSA, per germline.

The rearrangement links TRBV6-5 to TRBJ1-6; D perhaps matches TRBD1 (6 bases). This CDR3 region has 12 residues. Looked up from germline, CDR1 is MNHEY and CDR2 is SVGAGI. V shed 11 bases and J shed 8 bases, with 13 bases lying between them. The CDR3, as DNA: TGTGCCTCGGGGCAGGGGTATTCACCCCTCCACTTT. Translating it yields CASGQGYSPLHF.

The chain is built from TRBV27 and TRBJ2-5, with D unclear. This CDR3 has 9 amino acids. Looked up from germline, CDR1 is MNHEY and CDR2 is SMNVEV (reference sequence). V was trimmed by 5 bases and J by 5 bases, leaving 0 bases between them. The CDR3 sequence is CASSETQYF. CDR3 DNA sequence: TGTGCCAGCAGTGAGACCCAGTACTTC.

This chain uses TRBV10-3 with TRBJ2-7; 13 bases are shared with TRBD2. V was pared by 3 bases and J by 9 bases, with 17 bases of the junction left unmatched. The CDR3 is 18 residues long. Germline CDR1 is ENHRY and CDR2 is SYGVKD. CDR3 protein: CAISDWDRGTSGTLVQYF. The DNA for the CDR3 is TGTGCCATCAGTGATTGGGACAGGGGGACTAGCGGGACTCTAGTGCAGTACTTC.

The chain employs TRBV2 and TRBJ2-2; 16 bases align to TRBD2. The CDR3 length is 17 residues. The germline V gene encodes CDR1 SNHLY and CDR2 FYNNEI. J was trimmed by 4 bases and V by 6 bases; bases with no gene match: 5. The chain's CDR3 is CASRGTSGRASTGELFF. In DNA, the CDR3 is TGTGCCAGCAGGGGGACTAGCGGGAGGGCCTCCACCGGGGAGCTGTTTTTT.

The V and J genes are TRBV7-8 and TRBJ2-7, with 10 nucleotides matching TRBD2. Germline CDR1 is SGHVS and CDR2 is FQNEAQ. The CDR3 extends over 16 amino acids. The J segment lost 4 bases and the V segment lost 6 bases, leaving 12 bases of the junction unmatched. In DNA form, the CDR3 reads TGTGCCAGCAGATCCCGGGCTAGCGGGAGAGGGTACGAGCAGTACTTC. The encoded protein is CASRSRASGRGYEQYF.

This chain uses TRBV6-1 with TRBJ2-7; D unresolved. Germline V gene sequence: CDR1 MNHNS, CDR2 SASEGT. V was clipped by 2 bases and J by 2 bases, with 10 bases between them. CDR3 length: 14 residues. This CDR3 is CASSEYSQPYEQYF. The CDR3 DNA reads as TGTGCCAGCAGTGAATATAGCCAACCCTACGAGCAGTACTTC.

This sequence joins TRBV27 and TRBJ1-5; tentatively, D is TRBD1 (6 bases). The CDR3 is 14 amino acids. Trimming took off 6 bases at V and 4 bases at J, with 13 bases between the two ends. Germline-derived CDR1 and CDR2 are MNHEY and SMNVEV (reference sequence). The CDR3 DNA follows: TGTGCCAGCAGCCACCTACAGGGTAATCAGCCCCAGCATTTT. Translation gives CASSHLQGNQPQHF.